The clone carrying this T cell receptor (beta chain) was seen only a few times. Its antigen is still unknown. One end of the junction varies from germline; a read error may be responsible. The source of the sample is a study of tumor-infiltrating lymphocytes in primary liver carcinoma. Reverse transcription of approximately 500 ng total RNA with a constant-region primer produced TCR beta cDNA. Generation of the TCR beta libraries relied on three nested multiplex PCR rounds using slightly modified ARM-PCR. Researchers ran the first two PCR rounds for roughly 11 cycles each with TRBV1-TRBV30 forward primers and a C-beta reverse primer. TCRdb called the multiplex PCR reads again in MiXCR, with one record for every CDR3 protein. The sample has about 200,000 distinct CDR3 sequences; 65% are singletons. Broader study findings: Samples were bulk unsorted, so CD4+ and CD8+ repertoires were not compared. Tumors reached a significantly greater top-250-clone fraction than blood did (p = 0.039).

Unsorted whole blood served as the source of blood RNA, and germline DNA was extracted as well. With chronic HBV infection, the patients were also treatment-naive. Before the operation took place, around 4 milliliters of peripheral blood were collected. Germline V gene data show CDR1 as SGHAT and CDR2 as FQNNGV. CDR3 length: 11 amino acids. The V and J genes are TRBV11-2 and TRBJ2-5; D ambiguous. The clonotype comes from a woman aged 55-70 years with primary liver carcinoma and hepatitis B virus infection. Input material: peripheral blood. Written as DNA, the CDR3 is TGTGTCAGCAGCTTAGGAGAGACACAGTACTTC. Translation: CVSSLGETQYF.